This T cell receptor (beta chain) is from a study of blood T cell repertoires in COVID-19. About the study: Specimens from acute and convalescent COVID-19 originated in the United States, Italy and Spain.

The CDR3 runs 12 residues. V lost 2 bases, J lost 7 bases, and 9 bases lay in between. Germline assignment: CDR1 LGHDT and CDR2 YNNKEL (reference sequence). Assay used: immunoSEQ multiplex PCR; TCRdb lists only in-frame clones, some missing. The sample shows roughly 51,000 clones, 65% to 90% of them seen only once. This rearrangement joins TRBV3-1 (or the pseudogene TRBV3-2) to TRBJ2-7; perhaps TRBD2 as D (5 bases). The receptor was isolated from an elderly woman with acute or convalescent COVID-19. The sample comprised peripheral blood. The CDR3 here is CASSQRTGEQYF. DNA for the CDR3: TGTGCCAGCAGCCAAAGGACGGGAGAGCAGTACTTC.